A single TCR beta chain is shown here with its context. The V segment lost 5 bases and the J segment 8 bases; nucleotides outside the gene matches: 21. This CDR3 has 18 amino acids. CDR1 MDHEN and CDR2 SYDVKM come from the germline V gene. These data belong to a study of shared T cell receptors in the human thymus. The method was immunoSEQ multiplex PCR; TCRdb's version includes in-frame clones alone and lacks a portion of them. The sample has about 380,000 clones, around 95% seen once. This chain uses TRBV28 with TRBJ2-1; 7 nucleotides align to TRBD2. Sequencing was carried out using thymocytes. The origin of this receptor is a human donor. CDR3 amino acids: CASSLPIREGKGRDEQFF. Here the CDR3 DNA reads TGTGCCAGCAGTCTGCCTATCAGGGAGGGGAAAGGCCGGGATGAGCAGTTCTTC.